Shown below are 9 T cell receptor beta chains from a single sample sequenced in a study of blood T cell repertoires in COVID-19 (dated by TCRdb to about 2020). The library came from the immunoSEQ multiplex PCR assay. As stored in TCRdb, this immuneACCESS dataset retains in-frame rearrangements with V and J assigned. A fraction of the clones does not appear; measured against another copy, unresolved V genes explain less than half of the discrepancy, and the remainder lacks a known reason. This sample gives over 55,000 clones in total; over 70% of them show up just once. The top ten clonotypes cover roughly 5.3% of the sample. The sequencing input was peripheral blood. These receptors were collected from a man in his fifties with active COVID-19.

J is TRBJ2-1 and V is TRBV7-8; a possible D gene is TRBD2 (6 bases). This CDR3 contains 16 residues. Germline values: CDR1 SGHVS, CDR2 FQNEAQ. V was cut by 2 bases and J by 0 bases, with 11 bases left in between. The CDR3 here is CASSLRRVRSYNEQFF. The CDR3, as DNA: TGTGCCAGCAGCTTAAGGAGGGTGCGCTCCTACAATGAGCAGTTCTTC.

This clone turned up a few times. The gene calls are TRBV7-2 and TRBJ2-7, with D unclear. The V end lost 1 base, the J end lost 6 bases, and 4 bases lay between the germline ends. CDR1 and CDR2 (germline): SGHTA, FQGNSA. This CDR3 has 11 residues. The CDR3 here is CASSLVSEQYF. The CDR3 region has the DNA TGTGCCAGCAGCTTAGTGAGCGAGCAGTACTTC. The full variable domain, completed using reference TRBV7-2 and TRBJ2-7, is GAGVSQSPSNKVTEKGKDVELRCDPISGHTALYWYRQSLGQGLEFLIYFQGNSAPDKSGLPSDRFSAERTGGSVSTLTIQRTQQEDSAVYLCASSLVSEQYFGPGTRLTVT.

This sequence joins TRBV27 and TRBJ2-1; D is possibly TRBD1 (5 bases). The length of the CDR3 is 16 residues. The germline V and J ends were trimmed by 6 bases and 0 bases, with 15 bases remaining between them. Germline CDR1 reads MNHEY; CDR2 reads SMNVEV (reference sequence). CDR3 coding DNA: TGTGCCAGCAGGACCCTTAGGGGTCGCTCCTACAATGAGCAGTTCTTC. This encodes CASRTLRGRSYNEQFF.

The chain couples TRBV27 to TRBJ2-7, with TRBD1 identical over 8 bases. Trimming removed 10 bases from V and 5 bases from J; junction bases left unmatched: 19. The V gene's germline CDR1 is MNHEY and CDR2 SMNVEV (reference sequence). The CDR3 extends over 16 amino acids. The CDR3 DNA sequence: TGTGCCACACCAAAGGAGCCGGGACAGGCCGTACACGAGCAGTACTTC. It codes for CATPKEPGQAVHEQYF.

The chain couples TRBV2 to TRBJ2-1, with 7 bases that match TRBD2. V shed 6 bases, J shed 3 bases, and the junction held 8 bases outside the gene matches. Germline V lookup: CDR1 SNHLY, CDR2 FYNNEI. The CDR3 has 15 residues. CDR3 sequence reads: CASRATSVLYNEQFF. CDR3 nucleotide sequence: TGTGCCAGCAGGGCAACTAGCGTCCTCTACAATGAGCAGTTCTTC.

J is TRBJ2-5 and V is TRBV5-4, with 7 positions matching TRBD1. Germline lookup yields CDR1 SGHNT and CDR2 YYREEE (reference sequence). V lost 0 bases and J lost 4; bases outside the gene matches: 6. The CDR3 is 15 amino acids. The CDR3 here is CASSLDRGGVETQYF. For the CDR3, the DNA is TGTGCCAGCAGCTTGGACAGGGGCGGCGTAGAGACCCAGTACTTC.

DNA of the CDR3: TGTGCCAGCAGCTCCACTAGCGGGGGGCTACCCTCCTCCTACAATGAGCAGTTCTTC. Protein sequence: CASSSTSGGLPSSYNEQFF. The rearrangement joins TRBV7-2 to TRBJ2-1, with 12 positions matching TRBD2. CDR1 and CDR2 from the germline V gene are SGHTA and FQGNSA. V lost 4 bases to trimming and J lost 0 bases; unmatched junction nucleotides: 10. The CDR3 extends over 19 amino acids.

The chain combines TRBV9 with TRBJ2-5; 15 nucleotides match TRBD2. Germline CDR1 and CDR2: SGDLS and YYNGEE. The CDR3 has 17 residues. Trimming removed 5 bases from V and 1 base from J; junction bases left unmatched: 6. The CDR3 DNA sequence: TGTGCCAGCAGTCGGACTAGCGGGGGGGCCTTCCAAGAGACCCAGTACTTC. As protein: CASSRTSGGAFQETQYF.

The chain recombines TRBV9 with TRBJ2-3; 12 nucleotides match TRBD1. Trimming cost V 2 bases and J 3 bases; bases outside gene matches: 10. Germline V CDR1 and CDR2: SGDLS, YYNGEE. The CDR3 is 18 amino acids. The CDR3 sequence is CASSVTGTGGLRTDTQYF. The DNA for the CDR3 is TGTGCCAGCAGCGTTACCGGGACAGGGGGCCTAAGGACAGATACGCAGTATTTT.